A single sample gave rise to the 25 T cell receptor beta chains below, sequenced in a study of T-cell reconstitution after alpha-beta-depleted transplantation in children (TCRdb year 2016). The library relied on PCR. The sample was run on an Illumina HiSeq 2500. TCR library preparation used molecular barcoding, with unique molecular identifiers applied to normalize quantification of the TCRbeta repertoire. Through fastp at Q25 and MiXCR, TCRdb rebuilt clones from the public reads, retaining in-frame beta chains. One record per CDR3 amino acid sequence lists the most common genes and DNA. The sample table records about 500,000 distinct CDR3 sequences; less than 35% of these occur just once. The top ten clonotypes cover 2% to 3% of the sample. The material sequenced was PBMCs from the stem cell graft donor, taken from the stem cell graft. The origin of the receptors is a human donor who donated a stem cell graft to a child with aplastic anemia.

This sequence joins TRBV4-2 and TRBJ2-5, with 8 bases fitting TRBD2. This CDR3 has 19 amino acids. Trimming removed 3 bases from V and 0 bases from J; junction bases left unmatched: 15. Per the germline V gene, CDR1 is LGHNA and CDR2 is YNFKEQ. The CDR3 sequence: CASSHPTSVKPPYQETQYF. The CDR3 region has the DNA TGTGCCAGCAGCCATCCGACTAGCGTAAAACCTCCGTACCAAGAGACCCAGTACTTC.

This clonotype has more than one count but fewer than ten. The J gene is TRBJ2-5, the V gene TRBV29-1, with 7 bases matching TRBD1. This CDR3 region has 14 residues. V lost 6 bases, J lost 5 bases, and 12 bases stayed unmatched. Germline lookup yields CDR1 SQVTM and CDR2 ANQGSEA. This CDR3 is CSVHDRAPRETQYF. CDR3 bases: TGCAGCGTCCATGACAGGGCACCCCGGGAGACCCAGTACTTC.

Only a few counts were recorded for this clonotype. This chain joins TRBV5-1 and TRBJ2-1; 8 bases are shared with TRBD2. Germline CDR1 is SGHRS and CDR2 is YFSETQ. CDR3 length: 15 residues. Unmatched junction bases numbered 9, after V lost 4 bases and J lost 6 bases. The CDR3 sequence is CASSPTAGGVNEQFF. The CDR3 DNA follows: TGCGCCAGCAGCCCCACCGCGGGGGGAGTCAATGAGCAGTTCTTC. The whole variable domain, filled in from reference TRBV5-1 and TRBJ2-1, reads KAGVTQTPRYLIKTRGQQVTLSCSPISGHRSVSWYQQTPGQGLQFLFEYFSETQRNKGNFPGRFSGRQFSNSRSEMNVSTLELGDSALYLCASSPTAGGVNEQFFGPGTRLTVL.

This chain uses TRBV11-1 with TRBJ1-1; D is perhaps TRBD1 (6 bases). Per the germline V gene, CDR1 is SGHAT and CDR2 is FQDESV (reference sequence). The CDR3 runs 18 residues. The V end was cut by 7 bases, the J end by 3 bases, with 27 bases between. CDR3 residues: CASINALSRGGMDTEAFF. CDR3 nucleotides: TGTGCCAGCATCAACGCTCTCTCCAGGGGAGGGATGGACACTGAAGCTTTCTTT.

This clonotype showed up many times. CDR3 protein: CASSLRTDTQYF. In DNA, the CDR3 is TGTGCCAGCAGCCTTCGCACAGATACGCAGTATTTT. This rearrangement joins TRBV7-2 to TRBJ2-3; D ambiguous. V lost 5 bases to trimming and J lost 1 base, with 4 bases between them. CDR1 SGHTA and CDR2 FQGNSA come from the germline V gene. The CDR3 loop spans 12 amino acids.

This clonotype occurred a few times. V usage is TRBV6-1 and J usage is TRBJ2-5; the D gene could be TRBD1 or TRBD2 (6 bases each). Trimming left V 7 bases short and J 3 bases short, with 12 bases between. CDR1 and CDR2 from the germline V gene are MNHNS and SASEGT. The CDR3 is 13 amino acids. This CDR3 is CASTSRGEETQYF. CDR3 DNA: TGTGCCAGCACCTCAAGGGGGGAAGAGACCCAGTACTTC.

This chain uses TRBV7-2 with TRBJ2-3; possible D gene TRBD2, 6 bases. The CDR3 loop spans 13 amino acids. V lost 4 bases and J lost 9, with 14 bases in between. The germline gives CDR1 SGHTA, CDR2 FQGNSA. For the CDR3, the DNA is TGTGCCAGCAGCTCCGTCTTAGCGGAAACGCAGTATTTT. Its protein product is CASSSVLAETQYF.

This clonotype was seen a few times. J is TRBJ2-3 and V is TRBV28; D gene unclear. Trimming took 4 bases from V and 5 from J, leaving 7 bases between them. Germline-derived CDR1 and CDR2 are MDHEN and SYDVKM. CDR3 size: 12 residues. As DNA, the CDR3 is TGTGCCAGCAGTTATAACGGAGATACGCAGTATTTT. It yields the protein CASSYNGDTQYF.

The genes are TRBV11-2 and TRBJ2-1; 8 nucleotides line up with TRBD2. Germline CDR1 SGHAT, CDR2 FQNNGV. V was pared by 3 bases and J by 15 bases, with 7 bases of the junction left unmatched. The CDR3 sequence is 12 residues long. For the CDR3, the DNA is TGTGCCAGCAGCTTTCCCGGGACTAGGGTGTTCTTC. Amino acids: CASSFPGTRVFF.

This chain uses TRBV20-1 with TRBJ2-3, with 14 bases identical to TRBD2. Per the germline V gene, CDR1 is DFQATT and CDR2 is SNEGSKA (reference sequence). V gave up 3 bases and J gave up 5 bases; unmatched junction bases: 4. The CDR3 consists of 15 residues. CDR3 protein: CSARIGLAGGDTQYF. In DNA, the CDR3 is TGCAGTGCTAGGATAGGACTAGCGGGAGGAGATACGCAGTATTTT.

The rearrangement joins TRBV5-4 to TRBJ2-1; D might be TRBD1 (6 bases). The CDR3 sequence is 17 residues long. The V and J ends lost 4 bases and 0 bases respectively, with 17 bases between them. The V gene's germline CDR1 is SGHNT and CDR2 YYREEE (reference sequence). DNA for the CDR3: TGTGCCAGCAGCCCCCACGGGACAAAAAGCTCCTACAATGAGCAGTTCTTC. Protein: CASSPHGTKSSYNEQFF. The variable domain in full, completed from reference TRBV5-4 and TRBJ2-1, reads ETGVTQSPTHLIKTRGQQVTLRCSSQSGHNTVSWYQQALGQGPQFIFQYYREEENGRGNFPPRFSGLQFPNYSSELNVNALELDDSALYLCASSPHGTKSSYNEQFFGPGTRLTVL.

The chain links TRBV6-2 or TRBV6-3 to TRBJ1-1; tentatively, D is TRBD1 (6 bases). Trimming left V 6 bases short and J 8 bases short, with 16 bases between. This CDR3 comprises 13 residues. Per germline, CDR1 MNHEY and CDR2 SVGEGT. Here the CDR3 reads CASRKTGASEAFF. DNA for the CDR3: TGTGCCAGCAGGAAAACGGGGGCGTCGGAAGCTTTCTTT.

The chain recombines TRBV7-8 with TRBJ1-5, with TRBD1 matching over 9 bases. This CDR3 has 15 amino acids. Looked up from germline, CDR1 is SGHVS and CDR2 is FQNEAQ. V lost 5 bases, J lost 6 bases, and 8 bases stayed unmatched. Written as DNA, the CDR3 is TGTGCCAGCAGCGAGTGGACAGGGGCGGCTCAGCCCCAGCATTTT. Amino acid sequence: CASSEWTGAAQPQHF.

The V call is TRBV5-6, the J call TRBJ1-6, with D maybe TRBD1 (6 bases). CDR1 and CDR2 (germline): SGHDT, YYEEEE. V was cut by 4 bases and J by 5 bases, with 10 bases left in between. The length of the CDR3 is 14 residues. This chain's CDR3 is CASSVSGDNSPLHF. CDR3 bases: TGTGCCAGCAGCGTTTCAGGGGATAATTCACCCCTCCACTTT.

The DNA for the CDR3 is TGTGCCAGCAGCCCGGTCTCTGGGGGAGGCACCGGGGAGCTGTTTTTT. Its translation is CASSPVSGGGTGELFF. This rearrangement joins TRBV7-2 to TRBJ2-2, with a possible D match to TRBD2 (6 bases). Germline loops: CDR1 SGHTA, CDR2 FQGNSA. The CDR3 runs 16 residues. V lost 5 bases to trimming and J lost 4 bases, with 17 bases between them. Based on the CDR3 plus reference TRBV7-2 and TRBJ2-2, the full variable domain is GAGVSQSPSNKVTEKGKDVELRCDPISGHTALYWYRQSLGQGLEFLIYFQGNSAPDKSGLPSDRFSAERTGGSVSTLTIQRTQQEDSAVYLCASSPVSGGGTGELFFGEGSRLTVL.

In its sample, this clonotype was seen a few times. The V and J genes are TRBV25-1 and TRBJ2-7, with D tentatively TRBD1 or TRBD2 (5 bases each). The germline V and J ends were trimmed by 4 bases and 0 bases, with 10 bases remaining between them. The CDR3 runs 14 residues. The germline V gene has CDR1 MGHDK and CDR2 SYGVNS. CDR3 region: CASSGDQRSYEQYF. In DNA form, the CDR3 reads TGTGCCAGCAGTGGGGACCAGCGCTCCTACGAGCAGTACTTC.

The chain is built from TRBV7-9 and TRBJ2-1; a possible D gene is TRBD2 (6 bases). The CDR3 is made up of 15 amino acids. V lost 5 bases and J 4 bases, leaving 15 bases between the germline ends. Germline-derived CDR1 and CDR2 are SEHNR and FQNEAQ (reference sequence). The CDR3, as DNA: TGTGCCAGCAGCCCTCCCCGGGGGACGTACAATGAGCAGTTCTTC. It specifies CASSPPRGTYNEQFF.

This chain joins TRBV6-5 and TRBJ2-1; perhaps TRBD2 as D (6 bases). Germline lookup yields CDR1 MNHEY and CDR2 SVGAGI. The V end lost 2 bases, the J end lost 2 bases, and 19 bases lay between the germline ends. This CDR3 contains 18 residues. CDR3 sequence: CASSYVPRRGTPYNEQFF. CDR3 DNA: TGTGCCAGCAGTTACGTTCCCAGGAGGGGAACCCCCTACAATGAGCAGTTCTTC.

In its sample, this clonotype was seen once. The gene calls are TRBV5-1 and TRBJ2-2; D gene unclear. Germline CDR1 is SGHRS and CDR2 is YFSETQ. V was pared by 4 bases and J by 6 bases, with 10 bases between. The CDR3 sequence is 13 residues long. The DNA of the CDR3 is TGCGCCAGCAGCATAACGTGGGCCGGGGAGCTGTTTTTT. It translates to CASSITWAGELFF.

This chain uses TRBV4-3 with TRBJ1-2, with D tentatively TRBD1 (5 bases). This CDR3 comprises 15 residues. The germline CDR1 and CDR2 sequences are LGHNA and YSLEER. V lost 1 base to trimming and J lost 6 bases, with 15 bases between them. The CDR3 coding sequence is TGCGCCAGCAGCCAAGCCAGGGACGCCTTGAATGGCTACACCTTC. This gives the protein CASSQARDALNGYTF.

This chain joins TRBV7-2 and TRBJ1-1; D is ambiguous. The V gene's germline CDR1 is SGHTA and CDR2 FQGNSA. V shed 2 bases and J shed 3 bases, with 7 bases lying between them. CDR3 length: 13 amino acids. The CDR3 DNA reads TGTGCCAGCAGCTTAACCCTAGACACTGAAGCTTTCTTT. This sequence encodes CASSLTLDTEAFF.

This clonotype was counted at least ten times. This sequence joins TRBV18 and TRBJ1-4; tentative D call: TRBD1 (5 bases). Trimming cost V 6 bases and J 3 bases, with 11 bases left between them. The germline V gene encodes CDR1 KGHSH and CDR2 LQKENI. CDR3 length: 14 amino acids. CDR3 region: CASSPGRPNEKLFF. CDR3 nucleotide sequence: TGTGCCAGCTCGCCGGGACGGCCTAATGAAAAACTGTTTTTT.

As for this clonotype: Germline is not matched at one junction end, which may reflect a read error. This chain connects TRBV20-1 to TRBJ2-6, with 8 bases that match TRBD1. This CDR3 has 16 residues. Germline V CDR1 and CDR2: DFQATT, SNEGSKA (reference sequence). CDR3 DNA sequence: TGCAGTGCTGAAAACAGGGGGAATACTGGGGCCAACGGCCTGACTTTC. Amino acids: CSAENRGNTGANGLTF.

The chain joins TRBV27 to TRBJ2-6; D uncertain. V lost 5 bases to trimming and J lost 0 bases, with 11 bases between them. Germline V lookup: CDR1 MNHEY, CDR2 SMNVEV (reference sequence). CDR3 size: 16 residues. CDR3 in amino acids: CASSELPISGANVLTF. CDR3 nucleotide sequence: TGTGCCAGCAGTGAACTCCCGATCTCTGGGGCCAACGTCCTGACTTTC.

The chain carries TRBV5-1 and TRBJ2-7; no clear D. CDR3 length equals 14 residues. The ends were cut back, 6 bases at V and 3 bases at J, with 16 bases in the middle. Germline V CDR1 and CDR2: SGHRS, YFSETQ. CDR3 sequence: CASTLSVPGYEQYF. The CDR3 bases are TGCGCCAGCACGCTCTCGGTTCCTGGCTACGAGCAGTACTTC.